This T cell receptor (beta chain) was identified during a study of T cells in Graves' hyperthyroidism and ophthalmopathy. Study outcomes and limitations: Separating ophthalmopathy from stable hyperthyroidism was achieved by a 13 V-J model. Ophthalmopathy onset followed model prediction by a median approximately 5.9 months. Most thyroid clonotypes expanded above 0.001 appeared in blood too.

Amplification yielded TCR beta CDR3 regions, with RNA transcripts as the source. RT-PCR in the first round (using the HTBI primer set) targeted the TCR CDR3. MiXCR, run by TCRdb on the multiplex PCR reads, gives a single entry per CDR3 protein. Among 700,000 or so distinct CDR3 sequences listed, roughly 15% were seen once. CDR3 length: 14 amino acids. From germline, CDR1 is MDHEN and CDR2 SYDVKM. V was cut by 1 base and J by 7 bases, with 10 bases left in between. This clonotype was counted ten times or more. Its antigen is currently unknown. Around 10 ml of fresh peripheral blood supplied the PBMCs. The V call is TRBV28, the J call TRBJ2-2; a possible D gene is TRBD1 (6 bases). This clonotype originated in a woman aged 45-65 years with Graves' ophthalmopathy. Input material: blood. CDR3 in DNA: TGTGCCAGCAGTTTATACAGGGTTAACGGGGAGCTGTTTTTT. Encoded protein: CASSLYRVNGELFF.